This T cell receptor (beta chain) derives from a study of shared clonotypes between healthy human individuals. Across the whole study: Per donor, CD8 memory used one plate, CD8 naive used two, CD4 memory used three and CD4 naive used three.

General study findings and limits: An expected dependence of interdonor clonotype sharing on sequencing depth was noted.

The CDR3 contains 16 residues. V was trimmed by 0 bases and J by 1 base, leaving 10 bases between them. CDR1 is MNHEY and CDR2 is SVGAGI in the germline V gene. TCRdb keeps only in-frame clones here, not all; method: immunoSEQ multiplex PCR. In the table there are 1.5 million to 2.5 million clones, approximately 94% of which are singletons. A remark on this clone: What it binds is unknown.

Only CD45RO-negative cells positively selected for CCR7 counted as naive CD8 cells, so terminally differentiated effector memory CD45RA+ cells were excluded. The origin of this receptor is a man younger than 30 in good health. Source material: naive CD8+ T cells sorted from blood. The chain recombines TRBV6-5 with TRBJ2-1; D possibly corresponds to TRBD1 (5 bases). The CDR3 is CASSYSDTPSYNEQFF. DNA of the CDR3: TGTGCCAGCAGTTACTCGGACACCCCTTCCTACAATGAGCAGTTCTTC.